A selection of T cell receptor beta chains follows, all from one sample in a study of shared clonotypes between healthy human individuals. Using immunoSEQ multiplex PCR, the repertoire was profiled, and TCRdb retains in-frame clones only, with some absent. Of 550,000 to 650,000 clones in the sample, about 96% were seen once. The sequenced sample consisted of naive CD8+ T cells sorted from blood. The source is a woman in her twenties or thirties in good health. The CDR3 runs from the conserved cysteine through the conserved F or W. The order of the fields is D gene, V gene, CDR3 protein. A D gene is named only where the DNA matches it firmly.

D gene: .
V gene: TRBV25-1
CDR3 protein: CASSEHSLRGTEAFF

D gene: .
V gene: TRBV9
CDR3 protein: CASSRDHKVYYNEQFF

D gene: .
V gene: TRBV29-1
CDR3 protein: CSVEEIPYEQYF

D gene: TRBD1
V gene: TRBV7-9
CDR3 protein: CASSSPDRGRGETQYF

D gene: .
V gene: TRBV13
CDR3 protein: CASSPGRGSGNTIYF

D gene: .
V gene: TRBV7-9
CDR3 protein: CASSLEVTVNTEAFF

D gene: TRBD1
V gene: TRBV7-2
CDR3 protein: CASSLAGTDLVYSNQPQHF

D gene: TRBD1
V gene: TRBV19
CDR3 protein: CASSIGPRTGGARPGYTF

D gene: .
V gene: TRBV5-6
CDR3 protein: CASSLDVGVYYNEQFF

D gene: TRBD2
V gene: TRBV11-2
CDR3 protein: CASSLLAGGPGETQYF

D gene: .
V gene: TRBV2
CDR3 protein: CASSGEGGGDHGEQFF

D gene: TRBD1
V gene: TRBV28
CDR3 protein: CASSLSGTGEGYTF

D gene: .
V gene: TRBV29-1
CDR3 protein: CSAESGPGLSGANVLTF

D gene: .
V gene: TRBV2
CDR3 protein: CASTLQGGYEQYF

D gene: TRBD1
V gene: TRBV7-2
CDR3 protein: CASSGQGQGKYF

D gene: .
V gene: TRBV29-1
CDR3 protein: CSVNSGPISYEQYF